The clone carrying this TCR beta chain was observed a handful of times. Its target is unknown. This record comes from a study of early T cells in non-severe SARS-CoV-2 infection. Study conclusions and caveats: Anti-spike CD8 specificities were favored by VDJdb matching, whose results missed private and CD4 specificities.

As part of library construction, unique molecular identifiers were attached to individual cDNA molecules. MiXCR, applied by TCRdb to the 5' RACE reads, yields one record per CDR3 protein. Among tens of thousands of distinct CDR3 sequences, roughly 9.4% were seen once, and the ten largest hold less than 6.5%. In germline, CDR1 is MDHEN, CDR2 SYDVKM. The CDR3 has 15 amino acids. The J segment lost 7 bases and the V segment lost 2 bases, leaving 10 bases of the junction unmatched. Sequenced sample: whole blood. The genes are TRBV28 and TRBJ2-7; 8 positions match TRBD1. The TCR originated in an adult who was a healthcare worker with PCR-confirmed SARS-CoV-2 infection or an uninfected control (not recorded which). The chain's CDR3 is CASSLPGGQIKEQYF. CDR3 nucleotide sequence: TGTGCCAGCAGTTTACCAGGGGGCCAGATTAAGGAGCAGTACTTC.